One and the same sample provided the 25 T cell receptor beta chains below, sequenced in a study of brain T cells in children with intractable seizures. Clones were sequenced by immunoSEQ multiplex PCR, and TCRdb holds only the in-frame ones, with some missing. This sample has about 320,000 clones; 93% occur once, and the top ten carry 4.5% to 7%. Time point here: blood from clinic visit 5 months post-surgery; TSC patient then seizure free. Sequenced material: peripheral blood, taken more than 4 months after surgery. The receptors here all came from a boy younger than two with tuberous sclerosis and intractable seizures.

The chain is built from TRBV29-1 and TRBJ1-5, with 7 bases aligning to TRBD1. J was trimmed by 3 bases and V by 4 bases; bases with no gene match: 3. Germline lookup yields CDR1 SQVTM and CDR2 ANQGSEA. The CDR3 runs to 13 residues. Here the CDR3 DNA reads TGCAGCGTTGCGGGACAGATCAATCAGCCCCAGCATTTT. Translating gives CSVAGQINQPQHF.

This clone occurred once. This CDR3 is CASRNQGARQAFF. The CDR3 bases are TGTGCCAGCCGTAACCAGGGGGCCAGGCAAGCTTTCTTT. V is TRBV12-3 or TRBV12-4 and J is TRBJ1-1; TRBD1 aligns across 8 bases. The CDR3 is 13 amino acids. Trimming at V came to 8 bases and at J to 9 bases, leaving 11 bases not matched to a gene.

The V call is TRBV7-2, the J call TRBJ2-7; D perhaps matches TRBD1 (6 bases). Germline CDR1 and CDR2: SGHTA and FQGNSA. V lost 3 bases and J 1 base, leaving 10 bases between the germline ends. The CDR3 is made up of 14 amino acids. CDR3 sequence: CASSLTGLSYEQYF. For the CDR3, the DNA is TGTGCCAGCAGCTTGACAGGTCTTTCCTACGAGCAGTACTTC.

This chain uses TRBV12-3 or TRBV12-4 with TRBJ2-7; D perhaps matches TRBD1 (5 bases). This CDR3 spans 13 amino acids. Trimming cost V 3 bases and J 7 bases, with 13 bases left between them. The DNA for the CDR3 is TGTGCCAGCAGTTTGGGCAGGGTCTGGGAGCAGTACTTC. This sequence encodes CASSLGRVWEQYF.

V gene TRBV7-2 combines with J gene TRBJ2-3; 16 bases map to TRBD2. This CDR3 contains 18 residues. CDR1 SGHTA and CDR2 FQGNSA come from the germline V gene. Losses at the gene ends were 2 bases for V and 4 bases for J; bases not matched to a gene: 6. This chain's CDR3 is CASSLTGTSGGAADTQYF. The CDR3 region has the DNA TGTGCCAGCAGCTTAACAGGGACTAGCGGGGGGGCGGCAGATACGCAGTATTTT.

The chain employs TRBV24-1 and TRBJ1-2, with 12 positions matching TRBD1. CDR3 size: 19 residues. Germline trimming cut 4 bases from V and 7 bases from J; bases unmatched to any gene: 18. The germline CDR1 and CDR2 sequences are KGHDR and SFDVKD. In DNA, the CDR3 is TGTGCCACCAGTGACAAATCCCAAACCTCGGGACAGGGGGCTGGTGGCTACACCTTC. The encoded protein is CATSDKSQTSGQGAGGYTF.

This chain joins TRBV27 and TRBJ2-1, with D possibly being TRBD1 or TRBD2 (5 bases each). CDR3 length equals 15 residues. V was cut by 3 bases and J by 9 bases, with 18 bases left in between. The germline V gene encodes CDR1 MNHEY and CDR2 SMNVEV (reference sequence). The CDR3 sequence is CASSFLLRAGTEQFF. In DNA, the CDR3 is TGTGCCAGCAGTTTCCTGCTAAGGGCAGGGACTGAGCAGTTCTTC.

The rearrangement links TRBV6-6 to TRBJ1-6; D might be TRBD1 (6 bases). The CDR3 sequence is 13 residues long. V dropped 6 bases and J dropped 7 bases, with 10 bases sitting between them. The germline V gene encodes CDR1 MNHNY and CDR2 SVGAGI (reference sequence). The CDR3 reads CASRGTGNSPLHF. In DNA form, the CDR3 reads TGTGCCAGCAGGGGAACAGGGAATTCACCCCTCCACTTT.

The chain is built from TRBV19 and TRBJ2-5; 7 bases agree with TRBD1. The V segment lost 2 bases and the J segment 4 bases; nucleotides outside the gene matches: 4. The CDR3 is made up of 14 amino acids. The V gene's germline CDR1 is LNHDA and CDR2 SQIVND (reference sequence). CDR3 sequence reads: CASSITGQVETQYF. As DNA, the CDR3 is TGTGCCAGTAGTATAACCGGACAGGTAGAGACCCAGTACTTC.

The rearrangement joins TRBV3-1 (or the pseudogene TRBV3-2) to TRBJ1-1; weak D call: TRBD1 (5 bases). Germline CDR1 LGHDT, CDR2 YNNKEL (reference sequence). The CDR3 contains 16 residues. The V gene lost 4 bases and the J gene lost 0 bases, with 15 bases spanning the gap. As DNA, the CDR3 is TGTGCCAGCAGCCGTTGGGGGGAACTTATGAACACTGAAGCTTTCTTT. It is translated as CASSRWGELMNTEAFF.

The CDR3 protein is CASSTDRGNTGELFF. The CDR3 nucleotides are TGCGCCAGCAGCACGGACAGGGGAAACACCGGGGAGCTGTTTTTT. The rearrangement uses TRBV5-1 and TRBJ2-2; 9 bases match TRBD1. This CDR3 has 15 residues. V lost 4 bases and J lost 2; bases outside the gene matches: 3. The germline V gene encodes CDR1 SGHRS and CDR2 YFSETQ.

The chain employs TRBV9 and TRBJ2-5; TRBD1 aligns across 8 bases. The junction had 11 bases not matched to a gene; V was cut back by 2 bases and J by 2 bases. The CDR3 has 17 amino acids. Looked up from germline, CDR1 is SGDLS and CDR2 is YYNGEE. CDR3 loop: CASSVADGQGVQETQYF. The CDR3 DNA reads as TGTGCCAGCAGCGTGGCAGATGGACAGGGTGTGCAAGAGACCCAGTACTTC.

This clone was counted once. This rearrangement joins TRBV5-1 to TRBJ2-7; D is possibly TRBD1 or TRBD2 (5 bases each). Germline CDR1 and CDR2: SGHRS and YFSETQ. V lost 4 bases, J lost 2 bases, and 16 bases lay in between. This CDR3 comprises 15 residues. Here the CDR3 reads CASSPTGTQTYEQYF. The CDR3 bases are TGCGCCAGCAGCCCCACCGGGACCCAGACCTACGAGCAGTACTTC.

The count of this clone is one. This chain joins TRBV7-2 and TRBJ1-4; D unclear. Trimming stripped 1 base from V and 5 bases from J, with 8 bases between. The CDR3 is 14 amino acids. The germline V gene encodes CDR1 SGHTA and CDR2 FQGNSA. The CDR3 sequence is CASSLGFGNEKLFF. CDR3 nucleotide sequence: TGTGCCAGCAGCTTAGGGTTCGGGAATGAAAAACTGTTTTTT.

CDR3 bases: TGCGCCAGCAGCCAAGAGACGGGGGCTGACCTAAGCGAGCAGTACTTC. Protein: CASSQETGADLSEQYF. The V call is TRBV4-1, the J call TRBJ2-7; D may match TRBD1 or TRBD2 (6 bases each). Germline V gene sequence: CDR1 MGHRA, CDR2 YSYEKL. There are 16 residues in the CDR3. V lost 0 bases, J lost 6 bases, and 18 bases lay in between.

This clone was counted between two and nine times. DNA of the CDR3: TGTGCCACCAGCAGAGACAGGGGCAATCAGCCCCAGCATTTT. This sequence encodes CATSRDRGNQPQHF. This chain uses TRBV15 with TRBJ1-5; D possibly corresponds to TRBD1 (5 bases). The CDR3 contains 14 residues. Germline-derived CDR1 and CDR2 are LNHNV and YYDKDF (reference sequence). V lost 0 bases to trimming and J lost 2 bases, with 5 bases between them.

The chain links TRBV24-1 to TRBJ1-1, with D uncertain. The germline CDR1 and CDR2 sequences are KGHDR and SFDVKD. V was shortened by 3 bases and J by 5 bases, with 9 bases between the two germline ends. The CDR3 consists of 13 residues. The CDR3: CATSDGPRTEAFF. The CDR3 DNA is TGTGCCACCAGTGATGGACCAAGGACTGAAGCTTTCTTT.

V usage is TRBV4-1 and J usage is TRBJ2-1, with TRBD2 matching over 7 bases. The CDR3 spans 12 residues. Trimming cost V 7 bases and J 7 bases; bases outside gene matches: 4. Germline lookup yields CDR1 MGHRA and CDR2 YSYEKL. The CDR3 coding sequence is TGCGCCAGCATGGGGGGGACGAATGAGCAGTTCTTC. As protein: CASMGGTNEQFF.

This chain links TRBV6-4 with TRBJ2-1; 13 bases match TRBD2. V lost 4 bases and J lost 6; bases outside the gene matches: 0. Germline assignment: CDR1 MRHNA and CDR2 SNTAGT. CDR3 length equals 14 residues. CDR3 sequence (DNA): TGTGCCAGCAGTGGGACTAGCGGGAGCAATGAGCAGTTCTTC. This gives the protein CASSGTSGSNEQFF.

V gene TRBV6-1 combines with J gene TRBJ2-7; 8 bases match TRBD1. The germline V gene has CDR1 MNHNS and CDR2 SASEGT. V lost 3 bases and J lost 2; bases outside the gene matches: 3. The CDR3 has 14 residues. The CDR3 sequence: CASSELDRAYEQYF. CDR3 coding DNA: TGTGCCAGCAGTGAGCTGGACAGGGCCTACGAGCAGTACTTC.

The gene calls are TRBV24-1 and TRBJ2-3; 11 positions agree with TRBD1. The CDR3 is 16 residues long. Trimming cost V 2 bases and J 5 bases; bases outside gene matches: 5. CDR1 and CDR2 from the germline V gene are KGHDR and SFDVKD. The CDR3 bases are TGTGCCACCAGTGATTGGGGACAGGGGGGCATAGATACGCAGTATTTT. Translating gives CATSDWGQGGIDTQYF.

The chain links TRBV29-1 to TRBJ2-7; D is uncertain. This CDR3 spans 13 amino acids. The germline V gene has CDR1 SQVTM and CDR2 ANQGSEA. The V end lost 3 bases, the J end lost 5 bases, and 14 bases lay between the germline ends. CDR3 DNA: TGCAGCGTTGAGGTGGGAAAGAGCGACGAGCAGTACTTC. Its translation: CSVEVGKSDEQYF.

The rearrangement joins TRBV6-5 to TRBJ2-1; TRBD1 matches 8 bases. Germline V gene data show CDR1 as MNHEY and CDR2 as SVGAGI. Trimming at V came to 6 bases and at J to 10 bases, leaving 11 bases not matched to a gene. The CDR3 length is 14 residues. DNA for the CDR3: TGTGCCAGCAGCGAGGGAGACAGGGGCCAGGAGCAGTTCTTC. It specifies CASSEGDRGQEQFF.

The chain carries TRBV7-9 and TRBJ2-1, with 9 nucleotides matching TRBD2. V gave up 8 bases and J gave up 0 bases; unmatched junction bases: 8. Germline V CDR1 and CDR2: SEHNR, FQNEAQ (reference sequence). The CDR3 has 16 amino acids. This chain's CDR3 is CASDEISGGSYNEQFF. In DNA form, the CDR3 reads TGTGCCAGCGACGAAATTAGCGGGGGCTCCTACAATGAGCAGTTCTTC.

The V call is TRBV2, the J call TRBJ1-1, with TRBD1 matching 8 bases. The junction had 13 bases not matched to a gene; V was cut back by 6 bases and J by 1 base. Germline V gene sequence: CDR1 SNHLY, CDR2 FYNNEI. The CDR3 is 17 residues long. CDR3 protein: CASRISDRGPGNTEAFF. The CDR3 nucleotides read TGTGCCAGCAGAATATCAGACAGGGGACCAGGGAACACTGAAGCTTTCTTT.